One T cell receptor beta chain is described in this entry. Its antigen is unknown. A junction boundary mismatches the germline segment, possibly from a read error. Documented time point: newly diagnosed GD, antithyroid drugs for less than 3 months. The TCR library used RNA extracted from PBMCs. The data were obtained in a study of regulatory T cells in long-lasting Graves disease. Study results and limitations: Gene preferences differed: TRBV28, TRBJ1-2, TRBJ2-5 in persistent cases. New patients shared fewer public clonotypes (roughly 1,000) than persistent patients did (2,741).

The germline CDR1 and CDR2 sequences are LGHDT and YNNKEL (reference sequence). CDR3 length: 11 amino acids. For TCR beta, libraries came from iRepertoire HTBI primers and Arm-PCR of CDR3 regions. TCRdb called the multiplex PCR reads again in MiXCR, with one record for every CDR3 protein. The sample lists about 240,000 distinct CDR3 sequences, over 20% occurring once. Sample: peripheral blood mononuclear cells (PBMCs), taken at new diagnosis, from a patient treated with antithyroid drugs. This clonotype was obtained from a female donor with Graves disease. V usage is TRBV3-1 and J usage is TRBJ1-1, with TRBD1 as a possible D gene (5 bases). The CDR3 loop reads CSSSPQGEAFF. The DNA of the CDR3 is TGTTCCAGCAGCCCTCAGGGTGAAGCTTTCTTT.